The sequence of this T cell receptor beta chain was determined in a study of radiotherapy plus CTLA-4 blockade in lung cancer. Libraries were prepared by immunoSEQ multiplex PCR; TCRdb keeps only in-frame clonotypes and omits some of them. The table lists roughly 90,000 clones, around 79% of them singletons. This CDR3 is built from 13 residues. The germline V and J ends were trimmed by 0 bases and 5 bases, with 7 bases remaining between them. Germline V gene sequence: CDR1 SGHRS, CDR2 YFSETQ. This chain joins TRBV5-1 and TRBJ2-3, with D possibly TRBD1 on 5 matching bases. Specimen: peripheral blood, collected from a patient treated with radiotherapy plus ipilimumab. The TCR was taken from a human donor with non-small cell lung cancer who had a partial response to radiotherapy plus ipilimumab. Some clones in this sample may be carry-over from other donors' samples. The CDR3 reads CASSLGQRDTQYF. In DNA, the CDR3 is TGCGCCAGCAGCTTGGGACAGCGAGATACGCAGTATTTT. The full variable domain, completed using reference TRBV5-1 and TRBJ2-3, is KAGVTQTPRYLIKTRGQQVTLSCSPISGHRSVSWYQQTPGQGLQFLFEYFSETQRNKGNFPGRFSGRQFSNSRSEMNVSTLELGDSALYLCASSLGQRDTQYFGPGTRLTVL.